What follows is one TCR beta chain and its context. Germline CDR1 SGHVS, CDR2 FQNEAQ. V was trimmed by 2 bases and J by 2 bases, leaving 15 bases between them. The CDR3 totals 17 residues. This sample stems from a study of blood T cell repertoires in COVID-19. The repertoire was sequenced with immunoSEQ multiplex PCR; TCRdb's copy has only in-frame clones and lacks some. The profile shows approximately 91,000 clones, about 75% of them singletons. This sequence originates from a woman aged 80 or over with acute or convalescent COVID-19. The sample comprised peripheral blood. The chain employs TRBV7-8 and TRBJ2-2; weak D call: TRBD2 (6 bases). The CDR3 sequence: CASSLYSSGQNTGELFF. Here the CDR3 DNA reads TGTGCCAGCAGCTTATACAGTAGCGGTCAAAACACCGGGGAGCTGTTTTTT. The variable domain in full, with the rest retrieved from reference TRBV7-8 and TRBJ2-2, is GAGVSQSPRYKVAKRGQDVALRCDPISGHVSLFWYQQALGQGPEFLTYFQNEAQLDKSGLPSDRFFAERPEGSVSTLKIQRTQQEDSAVYLCASSLYSSGQNTGELFFGEGSRLTVL.